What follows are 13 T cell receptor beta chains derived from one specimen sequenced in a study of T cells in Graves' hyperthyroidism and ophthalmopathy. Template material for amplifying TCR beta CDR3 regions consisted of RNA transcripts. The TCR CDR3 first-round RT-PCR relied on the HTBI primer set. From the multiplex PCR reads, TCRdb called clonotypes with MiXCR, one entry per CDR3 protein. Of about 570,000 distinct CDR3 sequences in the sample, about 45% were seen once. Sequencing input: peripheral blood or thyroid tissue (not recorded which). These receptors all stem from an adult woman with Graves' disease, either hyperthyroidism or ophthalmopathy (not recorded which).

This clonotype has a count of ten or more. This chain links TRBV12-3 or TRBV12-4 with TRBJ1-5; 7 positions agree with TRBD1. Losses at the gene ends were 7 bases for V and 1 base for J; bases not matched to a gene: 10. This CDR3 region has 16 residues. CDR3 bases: TGTGCCAGCACCAGTAGACAGGGTTTCAGCAATCAGCCCCAGCATTTT. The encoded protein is CASTSRQGFSNQPQHF.

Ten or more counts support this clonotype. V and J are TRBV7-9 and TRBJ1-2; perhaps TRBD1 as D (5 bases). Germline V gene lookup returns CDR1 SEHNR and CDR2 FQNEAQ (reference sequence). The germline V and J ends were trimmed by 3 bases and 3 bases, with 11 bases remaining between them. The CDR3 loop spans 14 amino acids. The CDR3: CASSFAQGYYGYTF. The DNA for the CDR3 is TGTGCCAGCAGCTTTGCGCAGGGATACTATGGCTACACCTTC.

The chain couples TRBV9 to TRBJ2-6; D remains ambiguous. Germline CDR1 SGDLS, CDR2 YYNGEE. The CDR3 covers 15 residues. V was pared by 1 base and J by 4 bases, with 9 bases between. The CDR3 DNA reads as TGTGCCAGCAGCGTAAGTCCCACAGGGGCCAACGTCCTGACTTTC. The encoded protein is CASSVSPTGANVLTF.

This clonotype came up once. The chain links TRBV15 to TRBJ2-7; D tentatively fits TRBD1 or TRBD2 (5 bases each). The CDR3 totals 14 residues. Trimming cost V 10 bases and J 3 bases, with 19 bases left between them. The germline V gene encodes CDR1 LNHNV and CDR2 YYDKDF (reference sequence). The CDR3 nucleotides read TGTGCCAAGCAGAGGGGCGCAGGGTTCTACGAGCAGTACTTC. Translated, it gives CAKQRGAGFYEQYF.

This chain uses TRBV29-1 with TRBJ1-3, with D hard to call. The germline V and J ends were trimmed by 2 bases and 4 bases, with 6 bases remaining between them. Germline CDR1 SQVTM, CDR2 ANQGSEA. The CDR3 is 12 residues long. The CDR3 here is CSVEYTGNTIYF. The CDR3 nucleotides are TGCAGCGTTGAATATACGGGAAACACCATATATTTT.

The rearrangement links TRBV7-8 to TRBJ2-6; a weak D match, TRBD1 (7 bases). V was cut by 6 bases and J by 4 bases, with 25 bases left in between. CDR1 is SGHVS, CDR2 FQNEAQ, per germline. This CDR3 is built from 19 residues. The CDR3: CASREVQGTFNSGANVLTF. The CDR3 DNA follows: TGTGCCAGCAGGGAAGTACAGGGGACTTTTAATTCGGGGGCCAACGTCCTGACTTTC.

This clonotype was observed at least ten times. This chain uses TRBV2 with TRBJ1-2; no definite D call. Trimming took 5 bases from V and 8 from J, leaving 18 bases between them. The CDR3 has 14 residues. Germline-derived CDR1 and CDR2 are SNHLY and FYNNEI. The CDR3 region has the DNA TGTGCCAGCAGTCCTACGGGAGGGTCTGGCGGCTACACCTTC. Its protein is CASSPTGGSGGYTF.

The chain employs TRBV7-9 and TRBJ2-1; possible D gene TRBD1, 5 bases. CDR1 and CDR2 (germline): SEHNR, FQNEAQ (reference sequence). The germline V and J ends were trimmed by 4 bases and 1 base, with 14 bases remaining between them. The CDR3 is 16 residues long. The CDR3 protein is CASSWVGATSYNEQFF. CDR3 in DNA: TGTGCCAGCAGCTGGGTTGGGGCAACGTCCTACAATGAGCAGTTCTTC.

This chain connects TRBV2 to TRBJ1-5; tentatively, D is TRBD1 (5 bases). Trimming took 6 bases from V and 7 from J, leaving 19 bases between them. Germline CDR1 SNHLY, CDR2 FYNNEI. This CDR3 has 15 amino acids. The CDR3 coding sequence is TGTGCCAGCAGCCGATCCTTTACAGGTAGCCAGCCCCAGCATTTT. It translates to CASSRSFTGSQPQHF. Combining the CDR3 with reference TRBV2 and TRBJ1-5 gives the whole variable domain EPEVTQTPSHQVTQMGQEVILRCVPISNHLYFYWYRQILGQKVEFLVSFYNNEISEKSEIFDDQFSVERPDGSNFTLKIRSTKLEDSAMYFCASSRSFTGSQPQHFGDGTRLSIL.

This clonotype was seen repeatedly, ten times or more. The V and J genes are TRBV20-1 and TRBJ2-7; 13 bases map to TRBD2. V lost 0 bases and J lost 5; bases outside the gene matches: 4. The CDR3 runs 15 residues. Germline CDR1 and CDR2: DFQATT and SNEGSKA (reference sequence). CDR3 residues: CSARDGGTSGNEQYF. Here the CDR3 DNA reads TGCAGTGCTAGAGATGGGGGGACTAGCGGGAACGAGCAGTACTTC.

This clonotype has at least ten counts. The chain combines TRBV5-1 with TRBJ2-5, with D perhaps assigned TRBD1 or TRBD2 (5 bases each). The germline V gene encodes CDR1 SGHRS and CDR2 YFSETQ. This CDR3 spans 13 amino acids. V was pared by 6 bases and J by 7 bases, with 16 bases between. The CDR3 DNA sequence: TGCGCCAGCAACCCTCTGGGGGTGACGACCCAGTACTTC. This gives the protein CASNPLGVTTQYF. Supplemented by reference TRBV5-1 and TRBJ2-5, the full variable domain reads KAGVTQTPRYLIKTRGQQVTLSCSPISGHRSVSWYQQTPGQGLQFLFEYFSETQRNKGNFPGRFSGRQFSNSRSEMNVSTLELGDSALYLCASNPLGVTTQYFGPGTRLLVL.

This chain's CDR3 is CASSLPRQGATEAFF. CDR3 nucleotide sequence: TGTGCCAGCAGCTTACCTCGACAGGGGGCCACTGAAGCTTTCTTT. The chain couples TRBV7-6 to TRBJ1-1, with TRBD1 identical over 10 bases. This CDR3 spans 15 amino acids. With V trimmed by 2 bases and J by 4 bases, 4 bases remained unmatched. Germline assignment: CDR1 SGHVS and CDR2 FNYEAQ.

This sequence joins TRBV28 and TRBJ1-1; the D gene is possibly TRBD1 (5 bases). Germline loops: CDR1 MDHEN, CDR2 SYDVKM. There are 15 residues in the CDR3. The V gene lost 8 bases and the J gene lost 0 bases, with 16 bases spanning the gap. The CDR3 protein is CASGQVWGMNTEAFF. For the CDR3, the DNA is TGTGCCAGCGGCCAGGTCTGGGGGATGAACACTGAAGCTTTCTTT. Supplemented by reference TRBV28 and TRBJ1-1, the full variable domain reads DVKVTQSSRYLVKRTGEKVFLECVQDMDHENMFWYRQDPGLGLRLIYFSYDVKMKEKGDIPEGYSVSREKKERFSLILESASTNQTSMYLCASGQVWGMNTEAFFGQGTRLTVV.